This paragraph reports one TCR beta chain. The antigen remains undetermined. This CDR3 region has 15 residues. From germline, CDR1 is MGHRA and CDR2 YSYEKL. V was pared by 6 bases and J by 4 bases, with 5 bases of the junction left unmatched. The sample belongs to a study of T cell repertoires in cytomegalovirus infection. Study summary: Recently identified HLA-C-restricted and well-studied HLA-B-restricted CMV epitopes were used.

TCRdb called the reads again in MiXCR, with one record for every CDR3 protein. In the table there are around 89,000 distinct CDR3 sequences, 25% to 30% of which are singletons. The sequence came from a human donor in good health (CMV status not recorded). Some clones in this sample may be carry-over from other donors' samples. The chain combines TRBV4-1 with TRBJ2-2, with TRBD1 matching over 10 bases. The source material was CD8+ T cells from cultured PBMCs, sampled from culture after CMV antigen stimulation. CDR3 nucleotides: TGCGCCAGCAGTCCGGGACAGGGGAGCACCGGGGAGCTGTTTTTT. Translating gives CASSPGQGSTGELFF.